This TCR beta chain originates from a study of T and B cells in COVID-19 patients (dated by TCRdb to 2018 to 2021). For the wider study: In this study, adaptive immunity was profiled in COVID-19 patients who either had active infection or had recovered, using TRB and IGH repertoire sequencing of peripheral blood. An age-matched reference group of roughly 39 healthy donors negative for COVID-19 antibodies was used as the comparison for repertoire analyses. Up to 9 follow-up blood samples were collected per patient, with some samples spanning different disease stages in the same individual. Of the approximately 20 patients in the active-infection cohort, 12 were critically ill and needed mechanical ventilation or ECMO. A recovered cohort comprised some 19 patients contributing 20 to 25 samples, mostly after mild to moderate COVID-19 managed as outpatients. A median age of around 35 years was recorded in the recovered cohort versus 67 years in the active-infection cohort. Of the 20 patients in the active-infection cohort, some 17 had comorbidities associated with unfavorable COVID-19 outcome. A couple of patients were in both the active and recovered cohorts because samples existed from active disease and from after recovery. The TCR and BCR sequence repository comprised over 35 patients and 69 time points, with over 7 million TCR sequences analysed. Points the paper makes about the study in general: In active COVID-19, TRB repertoires were highly clonal, while at recovery, diversity and richness increased above the levels seen in healthy donors. A total of about 2,000 TCR clusters were exclusive to the recovered cohort, and about 31 of those clusters were low-pGen clusters. The cohort was judged too small for assessing how HLA contributes to COVID-19 susceptibility or severity. It was stated that prospective validation of the reported TCR clusters was required before the clusters could be put to clinical use. In patients with COVID-19, the usage of TRBV/TRBJ genes was reported to be strongly skewed. Specific T cell subsets (CD4+/Treg/CD8+) and sorted SARS-CoV-2-responsive or tetramer+ T cells had not yet been sequenced, and these experiments were ongoing. Few blood samples were available from mildly ill patients while symptoms were present, and early samples from severe cases were likewise scarce.

Trimming costs V 1 base and J 4 bases, and their ends lie 9 bases apart. CDR1 and CDR2 are drawn from the germline V gene (reference sequence): SGHNT, YYREEE. There are 14 amino acids in the CDR3, from cysteine to phenylalanine inclusive. Here the CDR3 DNA is all that survives: 42 bases in frame from base 1. This sample was sequenced with an Illumina MiSeq. Multiplex PCR with BIOMED2 TRB-A/B primer pools was used to amplify TRB rearrangements. Two consecutive PCRs added Illumina-compatible adapters and 7-nucleotide sample barcodes to the amplicons. Phusion HS II polymerase was used for all library PCRs. The amplicons were purified from gel with the NucleoSpin Gel and PCR Clean-up kit, measured on Qubit, and then pooled at roughly 4 nM. The quality of the amplicon pool was checked on an Agilent 2100 Bioanalyzer prior to Illumina next-generation sequencing. As for the original processing: MiXCR 3.0.8 with the default MiXCR reference library was used to annotate TRB rearrangements. Non-productive reads and sequences with fewer than 2 reads were removed, and each unique CDR3 nucleotide sequence was counted as one clone. R 3.5.1 was used to calculate clonality, diversity, richness and V-J gene usage. GLIPH2 was used to cluster TCRs by CDR3 similarity, and OLGA was used to calculate generation probabilities. GLIPH2 clusters were kept only if they contained at least four unique TCR clonotypes found in at least three individuals. In-frame beta chains were kept once TCRdb had trimmed the public reads at Q25 with fastp and called clones with MiXCR. CDR3 protein duplicates are merged, each entry listing the most common genes and DNA. The V and J calls reflect TCRdb's pipeline rather than the authors' work. A total of around 6,200 distinct CDR3 sequences appear in this sample, roughly 32% of them only once. The ten largest clones represent 57% of the sample.

Genomic DNA extracted from blood was used in amounts of roughly 250-550 ng for amplification of TRB repertoires. A remark on this clonotype: Its antigen is currently not known. Base qualities are not provided; no much larger clone lies one nucleotide away.

Sequencing was carried out using blood. This receptor chain uses TRBV5-4 and TRBJ2-1; the D gene is unclear. This TCR was sampled from a human donor with active COVID-19. CDR3 region: CASSLFAEYNEQFF. At the DNA level, the sequence is TGTGCCAGCAGCTTGTTCGCGGAATACAATGAGCAGTTCTTC.